The TCR beta chain under discussion was sequenced for a study of shared clonotypes between healthy human individuals. About the study: For every donor, three CD4 naive, three CD4 memory, two CD8 naive and one CD8 memory plates were used.

V was trimmed by 6 bases and J by 0 bases, leaving 13 bases between them. The CDR3 contains 15 residues. Germline lookup yields CDR1 SGHNT and CDR2 YYREEE (reference sequence). Assay: immunoSEQ multiplex PCR; the TCRdb copy retains only in-frame clones and omits some. The table records approximately 1.9 million clones, about 93% of them present only once. Terminally differentiated effector memory CD45RA+ cells were left out of the naive CD8 fraction, which was CD45RO-negative and positively selected for CCR7. Sequences were obtained from naive CD8+ T cells from PBMCs. This sequence originates from a man aged 18-30 years in good health. Some clones in this sample may be carry-over from other donors' samples. The chain carries TRBV5-4 and TRBJ1-3; D remains unclear. This CDR3 reads CASMVERFSGNTIYF. CDR3 in DNA: TGTGCCAGCATGGTGGAACGGTTCTCTGGAAACACCATATATTTT.